These 24 T cell receptor beta chains share one sample of origin, sequenced in a study of shared clonotypes between healthy human individuals. The table came from immunoSEQ multiplex PCR; TCRdb's copy has only in-frame clones and leaves some out. Of approximately 500,000 clones in the sample, approximately 95% were seen once. What was sequenced was naive CD4+ T cells sorted from blood. Sample subset: CD45RA+ positively selected. Receptors were obtained from a woman aged 30 to 39 in good health.

The J gene is TRBJ1-2, the V gene TRBV28; D gene uncertain. V lost 5 bases, J lost 3 bases, and 13 bases lay in between. The germline gives CDR1 MDHEN, CDR2 SYDVKM. The CDR3 spans 14 residues. The CDR3 sequence: CASSRTPLHYGYTF. The CDR3 region has the DNA TGTGCCAGCAGTCGGACCCCCCTGCACTATGGCTACACCTTC.

The chain employs TRBV10-3 and TRBJ2-5; the D gene is possibly TRBD2 (5 bases). Deletions cut 8 bases from V and 4 bases from J, with 8 bases between. Germline V gives CDR1 ENHRY, CDR2 SYGVKD. This CDR3 has 11 residues. This CDR3 is CAIGGGETQYF. The CDR3 region has the DNA TGTGCCATCGGTGGAGGAGAGACCCAGTACTTC.

For the CDR3, the DNA is TGCGCCAGCAGCTTGGTGTCAGGGGAAGACGGCTACACCTTC. Protein product: CASSLVSGEDGYTF. The V gene is TRBV5-1, the J gene TRBJ1-2; TRBD1 might be the D (6 bases). Germline CDR1 reads SGHRS; CDR2 reads YFSETQ. V was pared by 0 bases and J by 8 bases, with 14 bases between. This CDR3 is 14 amino acids long.

The chain couples TRBV27 to TRBJ2-1, with a possible D match to TRBD1 (5 bases). The CDR3 extends over 15 amino acids. Germline V CDR1 and CDR2: MNHEY, SMNVEV (reference sequence). V was clipped by 2 bases and J by 6 bases, with 14 bases between them. The DNA for the CDR3 is TGTGCCAGCAGTTTAGCGGCAGGGATAGGCAATGAGCAGTTCTTC. Translated, it gives CASSLAAGIGNEQFF.

This chain joins TRBV11-3 and TRBJ2-7; D remains ambiguous. The germline V gene encodes CDR1 SGHNT and CDR2 YENEEA. Trimming stripped 1 base from V and 5 bases from J, with 9 bases between. CDR3 length equals 13 residues. DNA for the CDR3: TGTGCCAGCAGCTTAGCATCAGTCCACGAGCAGTACTTC. It yields the protein CASSLASVHEQYF. The complete variable domain, with remaining parts taken from reference TRBV11-3 and TRBJ2-7, reads EAGVVQSPRYKIIEKKQPVAFWCNPISGHNTLYWYLQNLGQGPELLIRYENEEAVDDSQLPKDRFSAERLKGVDSTLKIQPAELGDSAVYLCASSLASVHEQYFGPGTRLTVT.

The chain joins TRBV28 to TRBJ2-7; D may be TRBD1 (6 bases). Germline V gene data show CDR1 as MDHEN and CDR2 as SYDVKM. V was cut by 4 bases and J by 2 bases, with 15 bases left in between. This CDR3 is 15 amino acids long. The CDR3 DNA reads as TGTGCCAGCAGTTCCCTTGACAGGAATGCCTACGAGCAGTACTTC. It is translated as CASSSLDRNAYEQYF.

The chain couples TRBV25-1 to TRBJ2-2; the match to TRBD1 covers 9 bases. V shed 4 bases, J shed 5 bases, and the junction held 11 bases outside the gene matches. The germline V gene encodes CDR1 MGHDK and CDR2 SYGVNS. There are 17 residues in the CDR3. As DNA, the CDR3 is TGTGCCAGCAGTGCCGACAGGGGGAACTTGAGGACCGGGGAGCTGTTTTTT. Amino acid sequence: CASSADRGNLRTGELFF. The complete variable domain, with remaining parts taken from reference TRBV25-1 and TRBJ2-2, reads EADIYQTPRYLVIGTGKKITLECSQTMGHDKMYWYQQDPGMELHLIHYSYGVNSTEKGDLSSESTVSRIRTEHFPLTLESARPSHTSQYLCASSADRGNLRTGELFFGEGSRLTVL.

This clone was detected once. The gene calls are TRBV7-4 and TRBJ2-7, with D uncertain. From germline, CDR1 is SGHVT and CDR2 SQSDAQ. The ends were cut back, 1 base at V and 2 bases at J, with 3 bases in the middle. The CDR3 extends over 12 amino acids. The DNA for the CDR3 is TGTGCCAGCAGCTTAGAACCCTACGAGCAGTACTTC. Its translation is CASSLEPYEQYF.

The genes are TRBV11-2 and TRBJ2-3; 12 bases fit TRBD2. Germline V gene sequence: CDR1 SGHAT, CDR2 FQNNGV. The V and J ends lost 3 bases and 3 bases, in that order; junction bases with no gene match: 4. This CDR3 is built from 16 residues. The chain's CDR3 is CASSLTSGRTTDTQYF. In nucleotides, the CDR3 is TGTGCCAGCAGCTTGACTAGCGGGAGAACTACAGATACGCAGTATTTT. Supplemented by reference TRBV11-2 and TRBJ2-3, the full variable domain reads EAGVAQSPRYKIIEKRQSVAFWCNPISGHATLYWYQQILGQGPKLLIQFQNNGVVDDSQLPKDRFSAERLKGVDSTLKIQPAKLEDSAVYLCASSLTSGRTTDTQYFGPGTRLTVL.

This chain connects TRBV4-1 to TRBJ2-2; TRBD1 matches 9 bases. Germline-derived CDR1 and CDR2 are MGHRA and YSYEKL. This CDR3 region has 16 residues. With 4 bases clipped from V and 1 base from J, the junction kept 4 bases outside the gene matches. CDR3 sequence reads: CASSRTGGRNTGELFF. The CDR3 region has the DNA TGCGCCAGCAGCCGCACAGGGGGCCGGAACACCGGGGAGCTGTTTTTT.

This chain joins TRBV18 and TRBJ2-1; tentative D call: TRBD2 (6 bases). Trimming left V 0 bases short and J 6 bases short, with 18 bases between. The CDR3 has 17 residues. Germline values: CDR1 KGHSH, CDR2 LQKENI. The CDR3 DNA sequence: TGTGCCAGCTCACCACCGGTAGGGGACTCCGAACTCAATGAGCAGTTCTTC. Translating gives CASSPPVGDSELNEQFF.

V usage is TRBV7-2 and J usage is TRBJ2-5; D is ambiguous. The CDR3 runs to 13 residues. Trimming stripped 3 bases from V and 0 bases from J, with 5 bases between. Germline CDR1 and CDR2: SGHTA and FQGNSA. This CDR3 reads CASSFLYQETQYF. The CDR3, as DNA: TGTGCCAGCAGCTTCCTGTACCAAGAGACCCAGTACTTC.

The J gene is TRBJ1-5, the V gene TRBV9; 7 bases line up with TRBD1. Germline V lookup: CDR1 SGDLS, CDR2 YYNGEE. V was clipped by 0 bases and J by 4 bases; unmatched bases: 4. This CDR3 is 15 amino acids long. The CDR3: CASSVAGGENQPQHF. CDR3 bases: TGTGCCAGCAGCGTAGCAGGGGGAGAGAATCAGCCCCAGCATTTT.

The chain couples TRBV19 to TRBJ2-3; no clear D gene. Germline V CDR1 and CDR2: LNHDA, SQIVND (reference sequence). This CDR3 has 13 residues. V lost 3 bases to trimming and J lost 2 bases, with 6 bases between them. CDR3 loop: CASSIPNTDTQYF. In DNA form, the CDR3 reads TGTGCCAGTAGTATTCCGAACACAGATACGCAGTATTTT.

The chain recombines TRBV10-2 with TRBJ1-1, with D perhaps matching TRBD1 (6 bases). V lost 3 bases to trimming and J lost 3 bases, with 17 bases between them. Germline assignment: CDR1 WSHSY and CDR2 SAAADI. The CDR3 is made up of 16 amino acids. DNA of the CDR3: TGCGCCAGCAGTGAACGGACAGTTCGGGCGGACACTGAAGCTTTCTTT. Protein: CASSERTVRADTEAFF.

This chain links TRBV5-6 with TRBJ2-5; 8 nucleotides line up with TRBD2. Judging by the DNA end, TRBJ2-7 fits better; the J call may be wrong. Germline V gene data show CDR1 as SGHDT and CDR2 as YYEEEE. The CDR3 is 14 amino acids. For the CDR3, the DNA is TGTGCCAGCAGCGCTACTAGCGGATCCTACGAGCAGTACTTC. This translates into CASSATSGSYEQYF.

The V call is TRBV4-1, the J call TRBJ2-1, with TRBD2 matching 9 bases. The CDR3 covers 15 residues. Germline assignment: CDR1 MGHRA and CDR2 YSYEKL. With 9 bases clipped from V and 4 bases from J, the junction kept 10 bases outside the gene matches. The CDR3 DNA sequence: TGCGCCAGTAGACGCGGGGGGGGAGAATACAATGAGCAGTTCTTC. Amino acids: CASRRGGGEYNEQFF.

The chain links TRBV5-1 to TRBJ2-2, with TRBD2 as a possible D gene (6 bases). The V end was cut by 1 base, the J end by 7 bases, with 11 bases between. CDR1 and CDR2 (germline): SGHRS, YFSETQ. The CDR3 is 14 residues long. CDR3 amino acids: CASSLSVGGGELFF. In DNA, the CDR3 is TGCGCCAGCAGCTTGTCGGTGGGAGGCGGGGAGCTGTTTTTT.

The J gene is TRBJ1-1, the V gene TRBV6-5; D call uncertain. V lost 6 bases to trimming and J lost 2 bases, with 4 bases between them. Germline V gene data show CDR1 as MNHEY and CDR2 as SVGAGI. This CDR3 region has 11 residues. CDR3 bases: TGTGCCAGCAGATCAAACACTGAAGCTTTCTTT. It is translated as CASRSNTEAFF.

The chain uses TRBV7-9 and TRBJ1-1; TRBD1 matches at 7 bases. V was pared by 3 bases and J by 4 bases, with 2 bases of the junction left unmatched. CDR3 length: 13 amino acids. Germline lookup yields CDR1 SEHNR and CDR2 FQNEAQ (reference sequence). The DNA of the CDR3 is TGTGCCAGCAGCTTGGGGACAGTCACTGAAGCTTTCTTT. Translation gives CASSLGTVTEAFF.

This chain connects TRBV7-2 to TRBJ1-2, with a weak D call TRBD1 (6 bases). The CDR3 length is 15 residues. V lost 3 bases, J lost 0 bases, and 11 bases lay in between. The germline V gene has CDR1 SGHTA and CDR2 FQGNSA. In nucleotides, the CDR3 is TGTGCCAGCAGCTTCAGGGACACCTCTAACTATGGCTACACCTTC. Its translation is CASSFRDTSNYGYTF.

The CDR3 DNA reads TGTGCCAGCAGCTTCACCGGGACAACCTACGAGCAGTACTTC. Its translation: CASSFTGTTYEQYF. The V gene is TRBV11-2, the J gene TRBJ2-7; weak D call: TRBD1 (6 bases). Trimming took 3 bases from V and 2 from J, leaving 11 bases between them. Per the germline V gene, CDR1 is SGHAT and CDR2 is FQNNGV. The CDR3 has 14 residues.

The chain combines TRBV6-1 with TRBJ2-7, with 8 nucleotides matching TRBD1. CDR1 MNHNS and CDR2 SASEGT come from the germline V gene. V lost 4 bases, J lost 4 bases, and 3 bases stayed unmatched. The CDR3 length is 13 residues. CDR3 bases: TGTGCCAGCAGTGTAGACAGGGGTTACGAGCAGTACTTC. This gives the protein CASSVDRGYEQYF.

The chain carries TRBV19 and TRBJ1-2; D call uncertain. Germline V gene lookup returns CDR1 LNHDA and CDR2 SQIVND (reference sequence). This CDR3 is built from 14 residues. V lost 7 bases, J lost 4 bases, and 16 bases lay in between. The CDR3 reads CASTQISKGYGYTF. CDR3 bases: TGTGCCAGTACCCAGATCTCCAAGGGCTATGGCTACACCTTC.